This T cell receptor (beta chain) was obtained from a study of shared clonotypes between healthy human individuals. In the study overall: Serving as donors were two women and a few men, whose ages spanned 18 to 49.

Worth noting for this clone: Its antigen remains unidentified.

The CDR3 sequence is 13 residues long. V gave up 2 bases and J gave up 2 bases, with 4 bases separating them. Germline lookup yields CDR1 WNHNN and CDR2 SYGVQD (reference sequence). Naive CD8 cells lacked CD45RO and underwent positive selection for CCR7, leaving out terminally differentiated effector memory CD45RA+ cells. Study-wide findings and caveats: Limited genetic and exposure-history diversity came from having few donors.

Profiled with immunoSEQ multiplex PCR; TCRdb holds only in-frame clones, not every one. The data contain a few million clones, 80% to 95% of them singletons. This chain links TRBV10-1 with TRBJ2-1; D is unresolved. This clonotype was sampled from a man between 18 and 29 years old in good health. Some clones in this sample may be carry-over from other donors' samples. The specimen was naive CD8+ T cells from PBMCs. CDR3 protein: CASSEETYNEQFF. CDR3 in DNA: TGCGCCAGCAGTGAGGAAACCTACAATGAGCAGTTCTTC.